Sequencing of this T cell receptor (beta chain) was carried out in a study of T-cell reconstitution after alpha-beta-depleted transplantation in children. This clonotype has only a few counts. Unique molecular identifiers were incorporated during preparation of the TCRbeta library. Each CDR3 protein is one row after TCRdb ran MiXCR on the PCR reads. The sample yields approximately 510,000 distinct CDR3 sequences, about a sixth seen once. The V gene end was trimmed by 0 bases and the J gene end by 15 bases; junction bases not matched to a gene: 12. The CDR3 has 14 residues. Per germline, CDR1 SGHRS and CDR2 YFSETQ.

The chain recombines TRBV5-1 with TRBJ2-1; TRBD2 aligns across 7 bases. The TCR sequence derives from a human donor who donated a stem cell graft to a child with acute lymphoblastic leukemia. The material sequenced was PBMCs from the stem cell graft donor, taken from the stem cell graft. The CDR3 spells CASSLGDSVSGTFF. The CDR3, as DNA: TGCGCCAGCAGCTTGGGGGACTCTGTAAGCGGGACGTTCTTC.